These 16 T cell receptor beta chains came from one sample sequenced in a study of identifying expanded T cells in peripheral blood. Sequenced by immunoSEQ multiplex PCR; TCRdb stores in-frame clones only, minus some. The sample holds under 110,000 clones, around 90% seen once. Sample: blood. The source is a person between 18 and 70 years old in good health.

V is TRBV5-8 and J is TRBJ2-5; 9 nucleotides align to TRBD2. The CDR3 consists of 18 residues. The germline CDR1 and CDR2 sequences are SGHTS and YDEGEE. V lost 4 bases, J lost 3 bases, and 16 bases stayed unmatched. The CDR3 nucleotides are TGTGCCAGCAGCCGTACCTCGTGGGTAGCGGGGGAGGAAGAGACCCAGTACTTC. This codes for CASSRTSWVAGEEETQYF.

The V call is TRBV5-1, the J call TRBJ2-3; TRBD2 is a possible D gene (5 bases). Germline CDR1 and CDR2: SGHRS and YFSETQ. The CDR3 sequence is 14 residues long. The V end lost 1 base, the J end lost 2 bases, and 8 bases lay between the germline ends. CDR3 DNA: TGCGCCAGCAGCTTGAGCGGCCTCACAGATACGCAGTATTTT. This gives the protein CASSLSGLTDTQYF.

V and J are TRBV28 and TRBJ2-2; maybe TRBD1 (5 bases). This CDR3 comprises 11 residues. Germline V gene lookup returns CDR1 MDHEN and CDR2 SYDVKM. V was shortened by 4 bases and J by 13 bases, with 10 bases between the two germline ends. The CDR3 reads CASSSGKGLFF. As DNA, the CDR3 is TGTGCCAGCAGTTCAGGGAAAGGGCTGTTTTTT.

The rearrangement links TRBV5-1 to TRBJ1-1; tentative D call: TRBD1 (5 bases). The CDR3 runs 14 residues. Per germline, CDR1 SGHRS and CDR2 YFSETQ. The V gene lost 4 bases and the J gene lost 5 bases, with 15 bases spanning the gap. Here the CDR3 DNA reads TGCGCCAGCAGCGACGGGCCGGGGGGGACTGAAGCTTTCTTT. It yields the protein CASSDGPGGTEAFF.

With regard to this clone: Its ends do not fully match the called genes, so a read error is possible. This chain links TRBV6-1 with TRBJ1-6, with a possible D match to TRBD1 (5 bases). The CDR3 covers 15 residues. Germline V CDR1 and CDR2: MNHNS, SASEGT. As DNA, the CDR3 is TGTGCCAGCATTGAATCAGGGCTAAGAAATTCACCCCTCCACTTT. It yields the protein CASIESGLRNSPLHF.

This rearrangement joins TRBV18 to TRBJ2-7; D perhaps matches TRBD2 (7 bases). Trimming took 3 bases from V and 1 from J, leaving 19 bases between them. This CDR3 has 17 amino acids. From germline, CDR1 is KGHSH and CDR2 LQKENI. The CDR3 bases are TGTGCCAGCTCACCCAAACAACTACAGGGACTATCCTACGAGCAGTACTTC. Translating it yields CASSPKQLQGLSYEQYF.

This chain joins TRBV6-5 and TRBJ1-6, with D perhaps TRBD1 (6 bases). V was shortened by 6 bases and J by 10 bases, with 10 bases between the two germline ends. Germline loops: CDR1 MNHEY, CDR2 SVGAGI. The CDR3 totals 12 residues. The CDR3, as DNA: TGTGCCAGCAGCCTAGGGGGGTCACCCCTCCACTTT. It is translated as CASSLGGSPLHF.

The chain carries TRBV19 and TRBJ1-5; possible D gene TRBD1, 6 bases. The CDR3 is made up of 15 amino acids. V was pared by 2 bases and J by 3 bases, with 11 bases between. CDR1 is LNHDA and CDR2 is SQIVND in the germline V gene (reference sequence). The CDR3 here is CASSIRGGTNQPQHF. Here the CDR3 DNA reads TGTGCCAGTAGTATAAGGGGGGGAACCAATCAGCCCCAGCATTTT.

This clone was seen more than once but under ten times. This chain links TRBV7-2 with TRBJ1-2, with 7 bases aligning to TRBD1. CDR1 SGHTA and CDR2 FQGNSA come from the germline V gene. CDR3 length: 13 residues. The V gene end was trimmed by 5 bases and the J gene end by 2 bases; junction bases not matched to a gene: 2. The DNA for the CDR3 is TGTGCCAGCAGCCCACAGGGGAACTATGGCTACACCTTC. As protein: CASSPQGNYGYTF. The variable domain in full, completed from reference TRBV7-2 and TRBJ1-2, reads GAGVSQSPSNKVTEKGKDVELRCDPISGHTALYWYRQSLGQGLEFLIYFQGNSAPDKSGLPSDRFSAERTGGSVSTLTIQRTQQEDSAVYLCASSPQGNYGYTFGSGTRLTVV.

This sequence joins TRBV6-5 and TRBJ2-2; D call uncertain. Germline V gene lookup returns CDR1 MNHEY and CDR2 SVGAGI. Trimming shortened V by 2 bases and J by 2 bases, and 0 bases separated the two germline ends. CDR3 length equals 12 residues. Here the CDR3 reads CASSYNTGELFF. CDR3 nucleotides: TGTGCCAGCAGTTACAACACCGGGGAGCTGTTTTTT.

The chain combines TRBV7-2 with TRBJ2-7; D is tentatively TRBD1 or TRBD2 (5 bases each). This CDR3 comprises 14 residues. Trimming removed 4 bases from V and 3 bases from J, with 13 bases in between. CDR1 and CDR2 from the germline V gene are SGHTA and FQGNSA. As DNA, the CDR3 is TGTGCCAGCAGCTACGGGACGGCTAGCTACGAGCAGTACTTC. This codes for CASSYGTASYEQYF.

This chain connects TRBV6-6 to TRBJ1-2, with 8 nucleotides matching TRBD1. V shed 3 bases, J shed 0 bases, and the junction held 3 bases outside the gene matches. Per the germline V gene, CDR1 is MNHNY and CDR2 is SVGAGI (reference sequence). The CDR3 extends over 15 amino acids. The CDR3 protein is CASSYTRGPNYGYTF. The CDR3 DNA follows: TGTGCCAGCAGTTATACCAGGGGGCCTAACTATGGCTACACCTTC.

This chain joins TRBV7-2 and TRBJ2-7, with 7 bases identical to TRBD1. This CDR3 spans 15 amino acids. Germline lookup yields CDR1 SGHTA and CDR2 FQGNSA. V dropped 1 base and J dropped 3; count of bases not matched to a gene: 6. The CDR3 loop is CASSLGGRGNYEQYF. The CDR3 DNA is TGTGCCAGCAGCTTAGGGGGCAGGGGGAACTACGAGCAGTACTTC.

The V call is TRBV7-8, the J call TRBJ1-6; D remains ambiguous. With 0 bases removed from V and 2 bases from J, the gap between germline ends came to 8 bases. Per the germline V gene, CDR1 is SGHVS and CDR2 is FQNEAQ. This CDR3 region has 16 residues. CDR3 loop: CASSLASMTYNSPLHF. CDR3 sequence (DNA): TGTGCCAGCAGCTTAGCCTCGATGACCTATAATTCACCCCTCCACTTT.

V is TRBV14 and J is TRBJ2-7; no clear D. Germline lookup yields CDR1 SGHDN and CDR2 FVKESK. The CDR3 consists of 14 residues. The ends were cut back, 2 bases at V and 0 bases at J, with 8 bases in the middle. The CDR3 region is CASSQLRNSYEQYF. CDR3 nucleotide sequence: TGTGCCAGCAGCCAATTGCGGAACTCCTACGAGCAGTACTTC.

The chain recombines TRBV10-3 with TRBJ1-1; perhaps TRBD1 as D (5 bases). Germline CDR1 and CDR2: ENHRY and SYGVKD. V was shortened by 5 bases and J by 4 bases, with 17 bases between the two germline ends. The CDR3 has 15 residues. The CDR3 reads CAISLGPAGGTEAFF. The CDR3 region has the DNA TGTGCCATCAGTCTGGGACCCGCGGGAGGCACTGAAGCTTTCTTT.